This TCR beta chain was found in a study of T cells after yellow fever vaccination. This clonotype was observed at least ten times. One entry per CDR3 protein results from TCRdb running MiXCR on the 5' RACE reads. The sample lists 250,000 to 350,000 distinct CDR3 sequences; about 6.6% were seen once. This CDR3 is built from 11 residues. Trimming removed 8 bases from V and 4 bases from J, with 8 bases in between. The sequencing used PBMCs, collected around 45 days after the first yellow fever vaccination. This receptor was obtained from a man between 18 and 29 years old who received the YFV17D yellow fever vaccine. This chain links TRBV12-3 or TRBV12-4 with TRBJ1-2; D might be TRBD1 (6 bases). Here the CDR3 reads CASGGGYGYTF. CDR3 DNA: TGTGCCAGCGGGGGCGGCTATGGCTACACCTTC.